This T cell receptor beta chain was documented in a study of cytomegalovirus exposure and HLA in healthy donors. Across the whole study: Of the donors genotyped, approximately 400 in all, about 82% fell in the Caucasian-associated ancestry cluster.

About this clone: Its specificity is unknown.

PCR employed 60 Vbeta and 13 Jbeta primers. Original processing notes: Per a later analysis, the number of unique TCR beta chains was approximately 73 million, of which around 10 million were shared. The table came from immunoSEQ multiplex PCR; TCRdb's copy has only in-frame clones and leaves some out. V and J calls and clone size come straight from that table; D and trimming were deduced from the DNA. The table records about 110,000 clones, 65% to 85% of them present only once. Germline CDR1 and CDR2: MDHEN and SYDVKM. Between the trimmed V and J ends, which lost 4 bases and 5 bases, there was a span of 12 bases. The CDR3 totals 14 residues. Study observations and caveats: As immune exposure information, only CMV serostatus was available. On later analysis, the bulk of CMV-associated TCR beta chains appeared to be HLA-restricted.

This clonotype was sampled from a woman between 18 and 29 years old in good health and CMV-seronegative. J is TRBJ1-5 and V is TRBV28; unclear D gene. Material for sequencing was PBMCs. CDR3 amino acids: CASSSGRSHQPQHF. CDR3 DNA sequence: TGTGCCAGCAGTTCAGGTCGATCACATCAGCCCCAGCATTTT. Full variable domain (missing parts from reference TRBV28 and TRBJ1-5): DVKVTQSSRYLVKRTGEKVFLECVQDMDHENMFWYRQDPGLGLRLIYFSYDVKMKEKGDIPEGYSVSREKKERFSLILESASTNQTSMYLCASSSGRSHQPQHFGDGTRLSIL.